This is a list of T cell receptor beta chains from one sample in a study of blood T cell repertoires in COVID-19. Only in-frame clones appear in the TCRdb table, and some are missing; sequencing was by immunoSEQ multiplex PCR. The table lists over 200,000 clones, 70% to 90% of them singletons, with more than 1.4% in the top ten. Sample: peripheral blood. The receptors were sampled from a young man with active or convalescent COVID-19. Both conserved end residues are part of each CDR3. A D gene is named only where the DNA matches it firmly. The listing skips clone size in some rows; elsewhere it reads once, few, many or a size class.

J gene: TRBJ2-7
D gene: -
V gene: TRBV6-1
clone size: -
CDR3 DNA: TGTGCCAGCAGTGACAGAATCCCTTCCTACGAGCAGTACTTC
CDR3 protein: CASSDRIPSYEQYF

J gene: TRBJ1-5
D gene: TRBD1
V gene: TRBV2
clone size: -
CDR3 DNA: TGTGCCAGCACCTCAGAGGGACAGGCGGGTCAGCCCCAGCATTTT
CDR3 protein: CASTSEGQAGQPQHF

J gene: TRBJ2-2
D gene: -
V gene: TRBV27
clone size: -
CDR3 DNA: TGTGCCAGCAGTTTATGGGCAGCGAACACCGGGGAGCTGTTTTTT
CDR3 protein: CASSLWAANTGELFF

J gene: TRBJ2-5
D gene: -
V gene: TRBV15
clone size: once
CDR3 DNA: TGTGCCACCAGCAGAGATCAGCCTGGGCAGGGATGGGAGACCCAGTACTTC
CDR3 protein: CATSRDQPGQGWETQYF

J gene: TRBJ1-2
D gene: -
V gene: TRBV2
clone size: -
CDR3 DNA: TGTGCCAGCAGTGATTACACAGGGTCCTATGGCTACACCTTC
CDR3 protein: CASSDYTGSYGYTF

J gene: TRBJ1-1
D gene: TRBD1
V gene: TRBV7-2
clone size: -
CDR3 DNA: TGTGCCAGCAGCCCGGGACAGGTGAACACTGAAGCTTTCTTT
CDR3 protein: CASSPGQVNTEAFF

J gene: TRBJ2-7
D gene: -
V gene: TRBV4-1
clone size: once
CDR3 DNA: TGCGCCAGCAGCCAAGTTACGGGAGCCTACGAGCAGTACTTC
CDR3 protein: CASSQVTGAYEQYF

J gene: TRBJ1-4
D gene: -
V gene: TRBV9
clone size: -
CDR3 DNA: TGTGCCAGCAGCGTAGCCGCAACTAATGAAAAACTGTTTTTT
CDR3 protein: CASSVAATNEKLFF

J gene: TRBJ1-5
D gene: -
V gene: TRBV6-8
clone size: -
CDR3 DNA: TGTGCCAGCAGTTACCTTCGGGGGATTTTGAGCAATCAGCCCCAGCATTTT
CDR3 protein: CASSYLRGILSNQPQHF

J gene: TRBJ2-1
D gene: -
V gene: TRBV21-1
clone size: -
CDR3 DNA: TGTGCCAGCAGCAAAGTGAGGGGGCCCTACAATGAGCAGTTCTTC
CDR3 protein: CASSKVRGPYNEQFF

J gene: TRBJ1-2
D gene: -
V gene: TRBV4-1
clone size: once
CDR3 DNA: TGCGCCAGCAGCCAGTTGGACACCAACTATGGCTACACCTTC
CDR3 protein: CASSQLDTNYGYTF

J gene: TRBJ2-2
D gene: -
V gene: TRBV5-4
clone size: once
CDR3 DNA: TGTGCCAGCAGACCAGGGTCGGTCCCCTTGAACACCGGGGAGCTGTTTTTT
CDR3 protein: CASRPGSVPLNTGELFF

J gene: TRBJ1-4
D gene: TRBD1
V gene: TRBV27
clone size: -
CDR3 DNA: TGTGCCAGCAGTTCCCTCGGACAGGGGAATGAAAAACTGTTTTTT
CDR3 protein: CASSSLGQGNEKLFF

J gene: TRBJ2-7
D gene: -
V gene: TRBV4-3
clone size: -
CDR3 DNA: TGCGCCAGCAGCCGATTCGTAGGAGGGAACTACGAGCAGTACTTC
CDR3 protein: CASSRFVGGNYEQYF

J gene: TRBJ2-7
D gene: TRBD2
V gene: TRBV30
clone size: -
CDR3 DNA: TGTGCCTGGAGGCAGCTAGCGGGAGGGCTCTACGAGCAGTACTTC
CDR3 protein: CAWRQLAGGLYEQYF

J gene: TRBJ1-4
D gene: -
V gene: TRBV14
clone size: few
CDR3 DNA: TGTGCCAGCAGCCAAGTGGACAGAGAAAAACTGTTTTTT
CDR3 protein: CASSQVDREKLFF

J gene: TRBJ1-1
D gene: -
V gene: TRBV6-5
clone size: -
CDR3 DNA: TGTGCCACCGAGAGGGTGAGCACTGAAGCTTTCTTT
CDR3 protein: CATERVSTEAFF

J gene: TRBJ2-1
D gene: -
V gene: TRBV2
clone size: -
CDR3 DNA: TGTGCCAGCAGTGAACGGCGGGGAGTTGAGCAGTTCTTC
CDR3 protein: CASSERRGVEQFF

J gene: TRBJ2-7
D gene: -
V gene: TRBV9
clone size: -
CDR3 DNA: TGTGCCAGCAGCGTAGCAGTGCAGGGATCCATCTACGAGCAGTACTTC
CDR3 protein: CASSVAVQGSIYEQYF

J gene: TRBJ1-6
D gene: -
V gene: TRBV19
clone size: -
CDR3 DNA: TGTGCCAGTATAGAGCACGCAGGGAATTCACCCCTCCACTTT
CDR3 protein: CASIEHAGNSPLHF

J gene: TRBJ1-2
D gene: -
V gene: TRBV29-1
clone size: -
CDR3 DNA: TGCGCATTCTCTGCAGCGGCCCAGTATGGCTACACCTTC
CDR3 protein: CAFSAAAQYGYTF

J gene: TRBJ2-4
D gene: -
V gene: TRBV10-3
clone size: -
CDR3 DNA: TGTGCCATCAGTGATGGACTAGCCAAAAACATTCAGTACTTC
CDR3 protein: CAISDGLAKNIQYF

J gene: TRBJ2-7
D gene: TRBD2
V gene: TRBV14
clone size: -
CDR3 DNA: TGTGCCAGCAGCCAAGACTTCAGGGCGGGAGGGAAGTACGAGCAGTACTTC
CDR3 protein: CASSQDFRAGGKYEQYF

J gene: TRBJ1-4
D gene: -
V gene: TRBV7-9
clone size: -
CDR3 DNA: TGTGCCAGCGGAGAGAGACAGGAAGAAAAACTGTTTTTT
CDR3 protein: CASGERQEEKLFF

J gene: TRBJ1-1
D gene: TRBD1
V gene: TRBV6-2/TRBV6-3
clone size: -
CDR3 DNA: TGTGCCAGCAGTTACTCCGGGACAGGGAATTTGGCTTTCTTT
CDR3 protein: CASSYSGTGNLAFF

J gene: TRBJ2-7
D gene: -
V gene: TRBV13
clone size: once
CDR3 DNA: TGTGCCAGCAGCTTAGGTAGAGGGTACGAGCAGTACTTC
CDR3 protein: CASSLGRGYEQYF

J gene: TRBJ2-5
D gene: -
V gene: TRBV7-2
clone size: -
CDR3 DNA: TGTGCCAGCAGCTTCGGAGCGACGGAGACCCAGTACTTC
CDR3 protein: CASSFGATETQYF

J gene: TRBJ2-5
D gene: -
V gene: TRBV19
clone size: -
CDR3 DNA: TGTGCCAGTAGTATAGTCACTAGCAGCGAGACCCAGTACTTC
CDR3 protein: CASSIVTSSETQYF

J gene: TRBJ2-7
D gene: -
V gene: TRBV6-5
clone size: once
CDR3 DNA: TGTGCCAGCGGGGGGACTCGCTTATACGAGCAGTACTTC
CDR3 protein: CASGGTRLYEQYF

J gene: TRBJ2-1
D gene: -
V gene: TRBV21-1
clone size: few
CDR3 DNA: TGTGCCAGCAGCAAAGTTACCCGGGACAGTTCCTACAATGAGCAGTTCTTC
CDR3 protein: CASSKVTRDSSYNEQFF

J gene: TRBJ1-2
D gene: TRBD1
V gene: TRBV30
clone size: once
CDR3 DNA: TGTGCCTGGGATCCGGGACAGGCTAGTGGCTACACCTTC
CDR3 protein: CAWDPGQASGYTF

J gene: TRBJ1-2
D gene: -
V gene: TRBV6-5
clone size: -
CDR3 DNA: TGTGCCAGCAGTTGGGCAGGGAACTATGGCTACACCTTC
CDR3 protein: CASSWAGNYGYTF

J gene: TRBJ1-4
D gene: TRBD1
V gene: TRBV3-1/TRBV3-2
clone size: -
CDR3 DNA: TGTGCCAGCAGCCAAGCCGGGACAGGGAGGATGGGAGAAAAACTGTTTTTT
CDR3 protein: CASSQAGTGRMGEKLFF

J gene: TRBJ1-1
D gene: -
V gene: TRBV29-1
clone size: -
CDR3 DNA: TGCAGCGTCAGAGGCCGCCTAACGAACACTGAAGCTTTCTTT
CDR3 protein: CSVRGRLTNTEAFF

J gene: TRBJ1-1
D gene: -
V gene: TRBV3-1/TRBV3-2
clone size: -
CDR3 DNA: TGTGCCAGCAGCCAAGAAGGCCAGGGAGGAACTTTCTTT
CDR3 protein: CASSQEGQGGTFF

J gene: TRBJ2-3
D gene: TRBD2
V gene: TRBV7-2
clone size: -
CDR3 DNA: TGTGCCAGCAGCTTAATAGCGGGATCAGATACGCAGTATTTT
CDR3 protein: CASSLIAGSDTQYF

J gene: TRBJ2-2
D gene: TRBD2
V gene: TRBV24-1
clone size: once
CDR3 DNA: TGTGCCACCAGTGATCCCGAGGGGGCGGGAGGGCCCCACGGGGAGCTGTTTTTT
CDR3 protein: CATSDPEGAGGPHGELFF

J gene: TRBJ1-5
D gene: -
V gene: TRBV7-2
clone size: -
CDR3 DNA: TGTGCCAGCAGCTTACGGTCGGATCAGCCCCAGCATTTT
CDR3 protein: CASSLRSDQPQHF

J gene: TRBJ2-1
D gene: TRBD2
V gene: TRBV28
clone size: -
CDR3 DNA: TGTGCCAGCAGTCAACTAGCGGCCTCCTACAATGAGCAGTTCTTC
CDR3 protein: CASSQLAASYNEQFF

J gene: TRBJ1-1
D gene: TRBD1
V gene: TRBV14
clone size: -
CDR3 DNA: TGTGCCAGCAGCCAAGGTTCAGGGCAGGGGGCGCGAGAGGGTGAAGCTTTCTTT
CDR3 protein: CASSQGSGQGAREGEAFF

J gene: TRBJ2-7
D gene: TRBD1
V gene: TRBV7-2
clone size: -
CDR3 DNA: TGTGCCAGCAGCCTCATATCAGGGGGCCACGAGCAGTACTTC
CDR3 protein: CASSLISGGHEQYF